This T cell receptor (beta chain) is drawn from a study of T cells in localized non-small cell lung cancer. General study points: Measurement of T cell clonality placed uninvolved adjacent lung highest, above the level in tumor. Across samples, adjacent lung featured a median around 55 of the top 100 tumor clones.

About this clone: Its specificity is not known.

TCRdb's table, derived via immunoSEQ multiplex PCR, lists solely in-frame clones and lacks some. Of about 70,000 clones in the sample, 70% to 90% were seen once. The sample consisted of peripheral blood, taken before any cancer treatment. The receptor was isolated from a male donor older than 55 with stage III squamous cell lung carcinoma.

CDR3: CASTPRGRETQYF. CDR3 DNA: TGTGCCAGTACCCCGAGGGGCCGAGAGACCCAGTACTTC. V and J are TRBV19 and TRBJ2-5; D tentatively fits TRBD1 or TRBD2 (5 bases each). V was trimmed by 7 bases and J by 4 bases, leaving 13 bases between them. CDR3 length: 13 amino acids. Germline V gene sequence: CDR1 LNHDA, CDR2 SQIVND (reference sequence).